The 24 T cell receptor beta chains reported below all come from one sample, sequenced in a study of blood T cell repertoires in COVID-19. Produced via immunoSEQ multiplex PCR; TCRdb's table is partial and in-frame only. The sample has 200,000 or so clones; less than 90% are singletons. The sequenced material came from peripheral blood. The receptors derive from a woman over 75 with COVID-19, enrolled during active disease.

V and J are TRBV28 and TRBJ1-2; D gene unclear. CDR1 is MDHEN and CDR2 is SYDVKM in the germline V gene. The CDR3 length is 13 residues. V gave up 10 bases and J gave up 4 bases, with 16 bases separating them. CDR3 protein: CAIPTPGGYGYTF. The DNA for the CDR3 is TGTGCCATCCCAACCCCGGGAGGCTATGGCTACACCTTC.

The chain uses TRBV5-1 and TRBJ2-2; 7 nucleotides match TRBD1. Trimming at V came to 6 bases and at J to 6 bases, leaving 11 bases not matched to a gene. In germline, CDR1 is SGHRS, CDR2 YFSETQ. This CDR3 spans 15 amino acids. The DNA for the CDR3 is TGCGCCAGCACTCGGGACAGCCCGTTTCCCGGGGAGCTGTTTTTT. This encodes CASTRDSPFPGELFF.

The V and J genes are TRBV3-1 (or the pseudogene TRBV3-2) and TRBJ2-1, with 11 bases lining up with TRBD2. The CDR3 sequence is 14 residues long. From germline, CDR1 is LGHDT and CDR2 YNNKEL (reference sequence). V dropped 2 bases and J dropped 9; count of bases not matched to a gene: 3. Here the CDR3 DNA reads TGTGCCAGCAGCCAATCTAGCGGGGGGACTGAGCAGTTCTTC. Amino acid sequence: CASSQSSGGTEQFF.

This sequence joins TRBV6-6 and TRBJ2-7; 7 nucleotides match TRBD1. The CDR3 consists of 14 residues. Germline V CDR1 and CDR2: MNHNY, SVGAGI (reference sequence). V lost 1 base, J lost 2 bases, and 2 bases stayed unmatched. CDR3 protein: CASSYWQGAYEQYF. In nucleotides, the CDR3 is TGTGCCAGCAGTTACTGGCAGGGGGCCTACGAGCAGTACTTC.

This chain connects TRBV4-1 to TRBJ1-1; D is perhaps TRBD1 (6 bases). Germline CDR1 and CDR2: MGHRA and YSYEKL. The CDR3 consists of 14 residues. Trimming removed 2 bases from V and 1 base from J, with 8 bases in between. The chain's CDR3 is CASSQKGGNTEAFF. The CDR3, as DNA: TGCGCCAGCAGCCAAAAAGGGGGGAACACTGAAGCTTTCTTT.

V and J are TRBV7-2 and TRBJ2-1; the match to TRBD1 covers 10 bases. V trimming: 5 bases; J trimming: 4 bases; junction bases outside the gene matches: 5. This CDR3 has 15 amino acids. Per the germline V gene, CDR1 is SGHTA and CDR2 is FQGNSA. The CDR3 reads CASSPTGGRYNEQFF. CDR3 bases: TGTGCCAGCAGCCCGACAGGGGGCAGGTACAATGAGCAGTTCTTC.

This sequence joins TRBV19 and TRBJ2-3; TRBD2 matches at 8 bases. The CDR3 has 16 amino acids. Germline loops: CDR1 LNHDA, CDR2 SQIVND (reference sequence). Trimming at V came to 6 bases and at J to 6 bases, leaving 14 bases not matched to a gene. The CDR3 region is CASSASAAGGADTQYF. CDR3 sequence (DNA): TGTGCCAGTAGCGCATCGGCAGCCGGGGGGGCGGATACGCAGTATTTT.

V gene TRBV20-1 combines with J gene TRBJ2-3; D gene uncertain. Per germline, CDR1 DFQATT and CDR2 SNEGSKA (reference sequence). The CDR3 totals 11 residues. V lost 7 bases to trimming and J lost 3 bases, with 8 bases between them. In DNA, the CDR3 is TGCAGTGACTCTAGAACAGATACGCAGTATTTT. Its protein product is CSDSRTDTQYF.

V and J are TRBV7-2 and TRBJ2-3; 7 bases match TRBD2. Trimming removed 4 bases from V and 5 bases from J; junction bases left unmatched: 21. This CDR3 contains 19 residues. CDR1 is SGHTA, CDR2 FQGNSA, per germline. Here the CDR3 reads CASSSAGVVVGPPRDTQYF. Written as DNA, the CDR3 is TGTGCCAGCAGCTCGGCGGGGGTGGTCGTAGGGCCGCCCCGAGATACGCAGTATTTT.

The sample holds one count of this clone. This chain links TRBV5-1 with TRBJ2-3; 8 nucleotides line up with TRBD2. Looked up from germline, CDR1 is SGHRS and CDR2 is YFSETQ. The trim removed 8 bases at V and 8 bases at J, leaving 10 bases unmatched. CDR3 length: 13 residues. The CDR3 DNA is TGCGCCAGTACCCCCGGGGGGGTTGGTACGCAGTATTTT. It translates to CASTPGGVGTQYF. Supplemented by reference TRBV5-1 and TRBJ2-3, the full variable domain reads KAGVTQTPRYLIKTRGQQVTLSCSPISGHRSVSWYQQTPGQGLQFLFEYFSETQRNKGNFPGRFSGRQFSNSRSEMNVSTLELGDSALYLCASTPGGVGTQYFGPGTRLTVL.

The CDR3, as DNA: TGTGCCAGTGCCAGGGAAGTCGGCAATCAGCCCCAGCATTTT. It specifies CASAREVGNQPQHF. The rearrangement joins TRBV4-2 to TRBJ1-5, with D tentatively TRBD1 (5 bases). CDR1 is LGHNA, CDR2 YNFKEQ, per germline. The V end lost 9 bases, the J end lost 2 bases, and 14 bases lay between the germline ends. The CDR3 runs 14 residues.

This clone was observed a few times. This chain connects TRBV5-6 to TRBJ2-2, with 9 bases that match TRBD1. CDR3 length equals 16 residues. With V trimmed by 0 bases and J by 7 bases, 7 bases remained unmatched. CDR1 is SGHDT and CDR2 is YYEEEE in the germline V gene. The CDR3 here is CASSLVGTGSGGELFF. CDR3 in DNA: TGTGCCAGCAGCTTGGTCGGGACAGGGTCTGGCGGGGAGCTGTTTTTT.

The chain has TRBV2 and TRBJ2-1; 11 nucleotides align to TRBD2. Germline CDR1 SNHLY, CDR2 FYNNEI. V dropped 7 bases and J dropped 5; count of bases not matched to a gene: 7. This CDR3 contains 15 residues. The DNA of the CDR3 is TGTGCCAGCAAGGGACTAGCGGATTCCAACAATGAGCAGTTCTTC. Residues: CASKGLADSNNEQFF.

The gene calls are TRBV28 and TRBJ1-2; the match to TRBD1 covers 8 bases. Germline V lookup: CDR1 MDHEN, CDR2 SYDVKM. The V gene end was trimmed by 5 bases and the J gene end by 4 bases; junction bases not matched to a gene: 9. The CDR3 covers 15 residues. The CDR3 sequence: CASSLRDRRTYGYTF. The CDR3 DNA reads TGTGCCAGCAGTCTTAGGGACAGGCGAACCTATGGCTACACCTTC.

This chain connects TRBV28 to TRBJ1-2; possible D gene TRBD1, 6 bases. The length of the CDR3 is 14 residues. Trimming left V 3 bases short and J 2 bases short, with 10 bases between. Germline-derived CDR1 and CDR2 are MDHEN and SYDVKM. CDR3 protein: CASSFGGINYGYTF. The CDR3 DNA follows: TGTGCCAGCAGTTTTGGGGGCATAAACTATGGCTACACCTTC.

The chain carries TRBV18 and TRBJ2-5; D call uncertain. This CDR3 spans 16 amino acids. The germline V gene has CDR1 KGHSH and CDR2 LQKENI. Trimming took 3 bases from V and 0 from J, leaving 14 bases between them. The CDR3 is CASSPVASSYQETQYF. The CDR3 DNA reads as TGTGCCAGCTCACCGGTTGCGTCCTCGTACCAAGAGACCCAGTACTTC.

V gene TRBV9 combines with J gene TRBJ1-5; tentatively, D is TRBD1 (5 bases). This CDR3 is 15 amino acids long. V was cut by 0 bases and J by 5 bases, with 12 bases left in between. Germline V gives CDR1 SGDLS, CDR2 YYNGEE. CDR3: CASSVATGGDQPQHF. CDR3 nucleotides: TGTGCCAGCAGCGTAGCTACGGGAGGGGATCAGCCCCAGCATTTT.

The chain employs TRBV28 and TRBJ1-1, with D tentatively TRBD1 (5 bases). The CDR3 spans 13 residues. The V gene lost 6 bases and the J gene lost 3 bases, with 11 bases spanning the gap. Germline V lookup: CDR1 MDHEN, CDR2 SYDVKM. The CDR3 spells CASRLQGDTEAFF. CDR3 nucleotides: TGTGCCAGCAGATTGCAAGGGGACACTGAAGCTTTCTTT.

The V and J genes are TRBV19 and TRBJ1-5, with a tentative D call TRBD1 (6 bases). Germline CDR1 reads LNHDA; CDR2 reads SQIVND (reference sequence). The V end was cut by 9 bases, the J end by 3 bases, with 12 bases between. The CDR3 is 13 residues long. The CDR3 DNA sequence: TGTGCCAGGGAGGACAGACTCAATCAGCCCCAGCATTTT. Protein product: CAREDRLNQPQHF.

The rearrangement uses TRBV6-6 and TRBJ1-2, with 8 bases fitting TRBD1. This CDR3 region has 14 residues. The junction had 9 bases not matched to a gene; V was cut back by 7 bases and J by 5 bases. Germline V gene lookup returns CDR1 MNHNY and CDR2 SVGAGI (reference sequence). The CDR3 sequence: CASTAEGQAYGYTF. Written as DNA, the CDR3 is TGTGCCAGCACCGCTGAGGGACAGGCTTATGGCTACACCTTC.

The CDR3 DNA reads as TGTGCCTGTACTACGGGACTAGGGGGAGATACGCAGTATTTT. The encoded protein is CACTTGLGGDTQYF. V usage is TRBV30 and J usage is TRBJ2-3; 8 bases are shared with TRBD2. Germline values: CDR1 GTSNPN, CDR2 SVGIG (reference sequence). The CDR3 covers 14 residues. V shed 6 bases, J shed 5 bases, and the junction held 10 bases outside the gene matches.

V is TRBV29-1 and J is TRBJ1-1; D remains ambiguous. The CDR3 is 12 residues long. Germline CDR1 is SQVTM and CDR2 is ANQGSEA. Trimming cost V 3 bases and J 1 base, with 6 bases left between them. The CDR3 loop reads CSVDSGNTEAFF. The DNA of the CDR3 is TGCAGCGTTGATTCGGGGAACACTGAAGCTTTCTTT.

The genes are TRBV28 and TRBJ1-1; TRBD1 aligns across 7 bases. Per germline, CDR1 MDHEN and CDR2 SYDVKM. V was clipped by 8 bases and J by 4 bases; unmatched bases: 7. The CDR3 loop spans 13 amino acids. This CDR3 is CASAGTAGTEAFF. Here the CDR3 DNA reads TGTGCCAGCGCCGGGACAGCCGGCACTGAAGCTTTCTTT.

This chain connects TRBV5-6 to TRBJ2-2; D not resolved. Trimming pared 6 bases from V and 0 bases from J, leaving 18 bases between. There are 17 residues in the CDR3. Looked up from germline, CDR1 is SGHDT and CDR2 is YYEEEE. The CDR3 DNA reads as TGTGCCAGCAAGCCTATCATTTCCAGGACGAACACCGGGGAGCTGTTTTTT. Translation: CASKPIISRTNTGELFF. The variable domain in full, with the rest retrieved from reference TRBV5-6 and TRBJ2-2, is DAGVTQSPTHLIKTRGQQVTLRCSPKSGHDTVSWYQQALGQGPQFIFQYYEEEERQRGNFPDRFSGHQFPNYSSELNVNALLLGDSALYLCASKPIISRTNTGELFFGEGSRLTVL.